Following are 23 T cell receptor beta chains from one sample sequenced in a study of blood T cell repertoires in COVID-19. Sequencing was performed with immunoSEQ multiplex PCR; in TCRdb, only in-frame clones are kept and a portion is missing. Of a few hundred thousand clones listed, around 87% are singletons. The sample comprised peripheral blood. Receptors originate from a woman between 50 and 59 years old who had recovered from COVID-19.

V gene TRBV7-2 combines with J gene TRBJ1-1, with D possibly matching TRBD1 (6 bases). This CDR3 comprises 15 residues. Between the trimmed V and J ends, which lost 4 bases and 0 bases, there was a span of 12 bases. Per the germline V gene, CDR1 is SGHTA and CDR2 is FQGNSA. The CDR3 nucleotides read TGTGCCAGCAGCTGGAGCCGGACAGTGAACACTGAAGCTTTCTTT. Protein: CASSWSRTVNTEAFF.

The genes are TRBV6-5 and TRBJ2-1, with D possibly TRBD1 on 6 matching bases. Trimming left V 5 bases short and J 11 bases short, with 22 bases between. Germline CDR1 is MNHEY and CDR2 is SVGAGI. This CDR3 spans 15 amino acids. The CDR3 sequence: CASSTGTRGLGQQFF. The CDR3 DNA sequence: TGTGCCAGCAGTACCGGGACAAGGGGTCTAGGTCAGCAGTTCTTC.

Only a few counts were recorded for this clone. The chain uses TRBV18 and TRBJ1-1; maybe TRBD1 (5 bases). V gave up 2 bases and J gave up 7 bases, with 11 bases separating them. Germline lookup yields CDR1 KGHSH and CDR2 LQKENI. CDR3 length: 13 amino acids. As DNA, the CDR3 is TGTGCCAGCTCACCAAGGACATTACGTGAAGCTTTCTTT. Amino acid sequence: CASSPRTLREAFF.

The chain uses TRBV19 and TRBJ1-5, with D hard to call. The CDR3 is 13 amino acids. Germline V lookup: CDR1 LNHDA, CDR2 SQIVND (reference sequence). V lost 6 bases, J lost 0 bases, and 6 bases lay in between. The CDR3 nucleotides read TGTGCCAGTAGGCGAGATAGCAATCAGCCCCAGCATTTT. It encodes CASRRDSNQPQHF.

The V and J genes are TRBV6-5 and TRBJ1-5; 7 bases fit TRBD1. After removal of 6 bases from V and 5 bases from J, the junction contained 7 bases not matched to a gene. This CDR3 has 14 residues. Germline CDR1 reads MNHEY; CDR2 reads SVGAGI. The CDR3 DNA reads TGTGCCAGCAGACTAACAGGGGTCCATCAGCCCCAGCATTTT. This gives the protein CASRLTGVHQPQHF.

The chain has TRBV28 and TRBJ1-4; no clear D. Germline loops: CDR1 MDHEN, CDR2 SYDVKM. This CDR3 contains 14 residues. V was pared by 4 bases and J by 6 bases, with 12 bases between. CDR3 DNA: TGTGCCAGCAGTTCCGCTGGACTGGATGAAAAACTGTTTTTT. It codes for CASSSAGLDEKLFF.

V and J are TRBV28 and TRBJ1-4, with 9 bases matching TRBD1. Germline CDR1 is MDHEN and CDR2 is SYDVKM. The CDR3 covers 17 residues. V gave up 8 bases and J gave up 0 bases; unmatched junction bases: 10. The CDR3 protein is CASVPGDRASTNEKLFF. CDR3 nucleotides: TGTGCCAGCGTCCCCGGGGACAGGGCTTCAACTAATGAAAAACTGTTTTTT.

This chain links TRBV10-3 with TRBJ2-1; 7 positions agree with TRBD2. The J segment lost 2 bases and the V segment lost 2 bases, leaving 3 bases of the junction unmatched. The germline gives CDR1 ENHRY, CDR2 SYGVKD. There are 15 residues in the CDR3. The DNA for the CDR3 is TGTGCCATCAGTGAGGATGGGGGGGCCTACAATGAGCAGTTCTTC. Amino acid sequence: CAISEDGGAYNEQFF.

The chain employs TRBV7-2 and TRBJ2-5; TRBD2 agrees at 9 bases. Per germline, CDR1 SGHTA and CDR2 FQGNSA. The V and J ends lost 3 bases and 5 bases, in that order; junction bases with no gene match: 7. The CDR3 loop spans 15 amino acids. The CDR3 bases are TGTGCCAGCAGCTTCCAGAGCGGGGGGTGGGAGACCCAGTACTTC. Translated: CASSFQSGGWETQYF.

The CDR3 reads CSAWQTTEAFF. Here the CDR3 DNA reads TGCAGTGCTTGGCAGACTACTGAAGCTTTCTTT. This chain links TRBV20-1 with TRBJ1-1; D is uncertain. The V gene lost 5 bases and the J gene lost 5 bases, with 9 bases spanning the gap. Germline V gene data show CDR1 as DFQATT and CDR2 as SNEGSKA (reference sequence). This CDR3 is 11 amino acids long.

J is TRBJ1-6 and V is TRBV15, with 7 bases lining up with TRBD1. The V gene's germline CDR1 is LNHNV and CDR2 YYDKDF (reference sequence). With 3 bases clipped from V and 0 bases from J, the junction kept 2 bases outside the gene matches. The CDR3 has 16 amino acids. DNA of the CDR3: TGTGCCACCAGCAGGGACAGGAGCTCCTATAATTCACCCCTCCACTTT. It yields the protein CATSRDRSSYNSPLHF.

The J gene is TRBJ1-4, the V gene TRBV28; 8 nucleotides agree with TRBD1. Germline CDR1 is MDHEN and CDR2 is SYDVKM. The CDR3 covers 15 residues. The ends lost 3 bases at V and 7 bases at J; junction bases unmatched: 7. CDR3 sequence reads: CASSFGGQGSEKLFF. For the CDR3, the DNA is TGTGCCAGCAGTTTTGGAGGACAGGGTAGTGAAAAACTGTTTTTT.

The CDR3, as DNA: TGTGCCAGAAGCCCACCGACTAGTCCGAACGAGCAGTTCTTC. Its translation is CARSPPTSPNEQFF. The gene calls are TRBV5-3 and TRBJ2-1, with a tentative D call TRBD2 (6 bases). TRBV5-3 is assigned to the ORF class and has an uncertain function. Trimming took off 4 bases at V and 10 bases at J, with 18 bases between the two ends. The CDR3 runs 14 residues.

This rearrangement joins TRBV5-4 to TRBJ1-2, with 10 nucleotides matching TRBD1. Trimming removed 3 bases from V and 5 bases from J; junction bases left unmatched: 4. The CDR3 is 14 residues long. CDR1 and CDR2 (germline): SGHNT, YYREEE (reference sequence). CDR3 sequence: CASSSDRGGYGYTF. CDR3 nucleotide sequence: TGTGCCAGCAGCTCGGACAGGGGGGGGTATGGCTACACCTTC.

The V gene is TRBV9, the J gene TRBJ1-5, with unresolved D. CDR1 SGDLS and CDR2 YYNGEE come from the germline V gene. Trimming removed 0 bases from V and 2 bases from J, with 12 bases in between. The CDR3 runs 16 residues. For the CDR3, the DNA is TGTGCCAGCAGCGTAGATCCGGGTCCAGGCAATCAGCCCCAGCATTTT. Residues: CASSVDPGPGNQPQHF.

This clone showed up just a few times. This chain uses TRBV4-2 with TRBJ2-2, with 10 bases matching TRBD1. V shed 4 bases, J shed 7 bases, and the junction held 6 bases outside the gene matches. The CDR3 length is 15 residues. The germline gives CDR1 LGHNA, CDR2 YNFKEQ. CDR3: CASSLRQGADGELFF. The CDR3 coding sequence is TGTGCCAGCAGCCTCAGACAGGGGGCGGACGGGGAGCTGTTTTTT.

CDR3 amino acids: CSVDSGQGGIYGYTF. Here the CDR3 DNA reads TGCAGCGTTGACTCTGGACAGGGGGGGATCTATGGCTACACCTTC. The J gene is TRBJ1-2, the V gene TRBV29-1; 10 bases are shared with TRBD1. J was trimmed by 4 bases and V by 3 bases; bases with no gene match: 8. CDR3 length equals 15 residues. CDR1 and CDR2 from the germline V gene are SQVTM and ANQGSEA. Full variable domain (remainder filled in from reference TRBV29-1 and TRBJ1-2): SAVISQKPSRDICQRGTSLTIQCQVDSQVTMMFWYRQQPGQSLTLIATANQGSEATYESGFVIDKFPISRPNLTFSTLTVSNMSPEDSSIYLCSVDSGQGGIYGYTFGSGTRLTVV.

The chain uses TRBV2 and TRBJ1-3, with a possible D match to TRBD1 (5 bases). The CDR3 is made up of 18 amino acids. V was trimmed by 4 bases and J by 0 bases, leaving 19 bases between them. Germline V lookup: CDR1 SNHLY, CDR2 FYNNEI. Here the CDR3 DNA reads TGTGCCAGCAGTGCGGAAGGGGCGCTCGGCCTCTCTGGAAACACCATATATTTT. This translates into CASSAEGALGLSGNTIYF.

This chain links TRBV5-4 with TRBJ2-2; 13 bases fit TRBD2. CDR3 length equals 17 residues. Trimming at V came to 4 bases and at J to 7 bases, leaving 10 bases not matched to a gene. CDR1 and CDR2 (germline): SGHNT, YYREEE (reference sequence). In DNA form, the CDR3 reads TGTGCCAGCAGCCTTACTAGCGGGAGGGCCTACATCGGGGAGCTGTTTTTT. This codes for CASSLTSGRAYIGELFF.

Here the CDR3 reads CASFHQGLYGYTF. In DNA, the CDR3 is TGTGCCAGTTTTCATCAGGGCCTCTATGGCTACACCTTC. The chain links TRBV28 to TRBJ1-2; D perhaps matches TRBD1 (5 bases). This CDR3 contains 13 residues. Trimming cost V 9 bases and J 4 bases, with 15 bases left between them. Germline CDR1 MDHEN, CDR2 SYDVKM.

The count of this clone is one. The chain has TRBV5-8 and TRBJ1-5; D call uncertain. The CDR3 extends over 11 amino acids. Germline V gene lookup returns CDR1 SGHTS and CDR2 YDEGEE. The V and J ends lost 4 bases and 10 bases respectively, with 9 bases between them. CDR3 sequence reads: CASSPGGPQHF. Here the CDR3 DNA reads TGTGCCAGCAGCCCCGGCGGCCCCCAGCATTTT.

This clone was detected only a few times. The chain employs TRBV18 and TRBJ1-5; D is undetermined. CDR1 is KGHSH and CDR2 is LQKENI in the germline V gene. The length of the CDR3 is 14 residues. Trimming left V 0 bases short and J 5 bases short, with 8 bases between. The CDR3 region is CASSPPGAHQPQHF. The CDR3 DNA is TGTGCCAGCTCACCACCGGGAGCCCATCAGCCCCAGCATTTT.

V gene TRBV9 combines with J gene TRBJ1-4, with D possibly matching TRBD1 (6 bases). This CDR3 has 16 amino acids. Trimming took off 3 bases at V and 3 bases at J, with 15 bases between the two ends. The germline gives CDR1 SGDLS, CDR2 YYNGEE. The CDR3 nucleotides read TGTGCCAGCAGCGCCAGTTCAGGGGTGGCTAATGAAAAACTGTTTTTT. This translates into CASSASSGVANEKLFF.